The clone carrying this T cell receptor (beta chain) has ten or more counts. The data originate from a study of early T cells in non-severe SARS-CoV-2 infection. The CDR3 is 16 amino acids. The V gene lost 6 bases and the J gene lost 0 bases, with 15 bases spanning the gap. CDR1 and CDR2 (germline): SGHVS, FQNEAQ. From the 5' RACE reads, TCRdb called clonotypes with MiXCR, one entry per CDR3 protein. The sample gives 55,000 to 65,000 distinct CDR3 sequences, 8% to 9.5% of which show up once; around 17% is in the top ten. Source material: whole blood. This clonotype was obtained from an adult who was a healthcare worker with PCR-confirmed SARS-CoV-2 infection or an uninfected control (not recorded which). The V and J genes are TRBV7-8 and TRBJ1-3, with a weak D call TRBD1 (6 bases). The CDR3 DNA is TGTGCCAGCAGTCCCGGGACATCCCTCTCTGGAAACACCATATATTTT. Protein product: CASSPGTSLSGNTIYF.